This paragraph covers one T cell receptor (beta chain) sequence. The sample is drawn from a study of blood T cell repertoires in COVID-19. CDR1 is SGHAT and CDR2 is FQNNGV in the germline V gene. The CDR3 totals 11 residues. The ends were cut back, 5 bases at V and 5 bases at J, with 7 bases in the middle. Generated by immunoSEQ multiplex PCR, the TCRdb table keeps only in-frame clones and is missing some. This sample has some 56,000 clones, with more than 70% found just once. The receptor's source is a human donor in a cohort sampled during active COVID-19. The V call is TRBV11-2, the J call TRBJ2-7; unclear D gene. Sequencing was done on a sample of peripheral blood. CDR3 nucleotide sequence: TGTGCCAGCAGCCCGTACAACGAGCAGTACTTC. Translating it yields CASSPYNEQYF.